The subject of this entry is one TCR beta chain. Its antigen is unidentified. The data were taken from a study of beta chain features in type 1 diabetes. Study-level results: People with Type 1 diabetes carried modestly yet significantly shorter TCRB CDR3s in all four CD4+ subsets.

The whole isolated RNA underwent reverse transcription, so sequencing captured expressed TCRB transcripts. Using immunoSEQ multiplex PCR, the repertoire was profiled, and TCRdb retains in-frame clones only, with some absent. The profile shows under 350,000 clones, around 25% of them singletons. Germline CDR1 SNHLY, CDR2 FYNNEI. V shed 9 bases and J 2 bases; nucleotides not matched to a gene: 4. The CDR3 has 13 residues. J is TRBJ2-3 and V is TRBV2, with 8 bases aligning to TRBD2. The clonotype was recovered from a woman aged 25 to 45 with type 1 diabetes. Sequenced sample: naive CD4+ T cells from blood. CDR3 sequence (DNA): TGTGCCAGAGCGGGAGTTATCACAGATACGCAGTATTTT. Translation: CARAGVITDTQYF.